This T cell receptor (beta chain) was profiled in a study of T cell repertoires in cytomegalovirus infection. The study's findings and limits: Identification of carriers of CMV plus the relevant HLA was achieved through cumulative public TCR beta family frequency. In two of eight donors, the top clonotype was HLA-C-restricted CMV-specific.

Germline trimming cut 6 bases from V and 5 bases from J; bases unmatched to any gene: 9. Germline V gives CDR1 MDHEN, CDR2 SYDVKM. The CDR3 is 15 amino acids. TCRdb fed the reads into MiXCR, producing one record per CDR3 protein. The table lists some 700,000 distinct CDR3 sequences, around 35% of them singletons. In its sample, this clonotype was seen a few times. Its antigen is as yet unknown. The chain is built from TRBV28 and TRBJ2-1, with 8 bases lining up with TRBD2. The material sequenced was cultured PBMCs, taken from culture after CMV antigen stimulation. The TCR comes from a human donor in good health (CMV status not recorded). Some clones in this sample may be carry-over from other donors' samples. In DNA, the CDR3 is TGTGCCAGCAGCCCCCCGGGACTAGGACACAATGAGCAGTTCTTC. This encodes CASSPPGLGHNEQFF.